Listed below are T cell receptor beta chains from one sample, sequenced in a study of T cell responses to AZD1222 COVID-19 vaccine. Profiled with immunoSEQ multiplex PCR; TCRdb holds only in-frame clones, not every one. The repertoire has approximately 110,000 clones, less than 90% of them found once; the top ten carry more than 3.5%. This material consisted of peripheral blood, taken on day 0 of AZD1222 vaccination. The receptors originated from an adult in good health. Both conserved end residues are part of each CDR3. The D gene is left open where the match is weak. Size is stated for part of the rows, as once, few or many counts, or as a class when the clone is expanded.

j_gene: TRBJ2-7
d_gene: .
v_gene: TRBV24-1
abundance: .
CDR3aa: CATSESRDTYEQYF
CDR3nt: TGTGCCACCAGTGAGTCCCGGGACACCTACGAGCAGTACTTC

j_gene: TRBJ2-3
d_gene: TRBD2
v_gene: TRBV5-6
abundance: .
CDR3aa: CASSSSGRAITDTQYF
CDR3nt: TGTGCCAGCAGCTCGAGCGGGAGAGCAATCACAGATACGCAGTATTTT

j_gene: TRBJ1-5
d_gene: TRBD1
v_gene: TRBV18
abundance: .
CDR3aa: CASSFSPGQSNQPQHF
CDR3nt: TGTGCCAGCTCCTTCTCCCCGGGACAGAGCAATCAGCCCCAGCATTTT

j_gene: TRBJ1-3
d_gene: .
v_gene: TRBV28
abundance: .
CDR3aa: CASSLISGNTIYF
CDR3nt: TGTGCCAGCAGCCTAATCTCTGGAAACACCATATATTTT

j_gene: TRBJ1-1
d_gene: .
v_gene: TRBV2
abundance: .
CDR3aa: CASSTEAINTEAFF
CDR3nt: TGTGCCAGCAGCACCGAGGCTATTAACACTGAAGCTTTCTTT

j_gene: TRBJ1-5
d_gene: .
v_gene: TRBV24-1
abundance: .
CDR3aa: CATRTANQPQHF
CDR3nt: TGTGCCACCAGGACCGCGAATCAGCCCCAGCATTTT

j_gene: TRBJ2-1
d_gene: .
v_gene: TRBV9
abundance: .
CDR3aa: CASSVEDSSYNEQFF
CDR3nt: TGTGCCAGCAGCGTAGAGGATAGCTCCTACAATGAGCAGTTCTTC

j_gene: TRBJ2-2
d_gene: .
v_gene: TRBV11-2
abundance: .
CDR3aa: CASSFSGNTGELFF
CDR3nt: TGTGCCAGCAGCTTTTCAGGGAACACCGGGGAGCTGTTTTTT

j_gene: TRBJ2-5
d_gene: TRBD2
v_gene: TRBV15
abundance: .
CDR3aa: CATSRGGTSGLQETQYF
CDR3nt: TGTGCCACCAGCAGAGGGGGGACTAGCGGGCTACAAGAGACCCAGTACTTC

j_gene: TRBJ1-1
d_gene: .
v_gene: TRBV15
abundance: .
CDR3aa: CATSRAVTEAFF
CDR3nt: TGTGCCACCAGCAGAGCGGTCACTGAAGCTTTCTTT

j_gene: TRBJ2-2
d_gene: .
v_gene: TRBV24-1
abundance: once
CDR3aa: CATSDSDVGNTGELFF
CDR3nt: TGTGCCACCAGTGATTCCGACGTCGGGAACACCGGGGAGCTGTTTTTT

j_gene: TRBJ2-7
d_gene: .
v_gene: TRBV18
abundance: .
CDR3aa: CASSGGDRDYEQYF
CDR3nt: TGTGCCAGCTCCGGGGGGGACAGGGACTACGAGCAGTACTTC

j_gene: TRBJ2-2
d_gene: .
v_gene: TRBV10-2
abundance: .
CDR3aa: CASSEGIGVANTGELFF
CDR3nt: TGCGCCAGCAGTGAAGGAATCGGGGTCGCCAACACCGGGGAGCTGTTTTTT

j_gene: TRBJ2-1
d_gene: TRBD2
v_gene: TRBV6-2/TRBV6-3
abundance: .
CDR3aa: CASSLGLAGVGEQFF
CDR3nt: TGTGCCAGCAGCCTGGGACTAGCGGGAGTGGGTGAGCAGTTCTTC